This record looks at one TCR beta chain sequence and its context. The sample belongs to a study of shared clonotypes between healthy human individuals. Sequencing used immunoSEQ multiplex PCR; TCRdb keeps in-frame clones, though not all of them. Here the sample spans fewer than 1 million clones, roughly 96% being singletons. Naive CD8 cells, CD45RO-negative and positively selected for CCR7, excluded terminally differentiated effector memory CD45RA+ cells. Trimming cost V 6 bases and J 6 bases, with 11 bases left between them. The V gene's germline CDR1 is SQVTM and CDR2 ANQGSEA. The CDR3 runs 12 residues.

This receptor was identified in a young man in good health. The chain joins TRBV29-1 to TRBJ2-2; weak D call: TRBD2 (5 bases). Input material: naive CD8+ T cells sorted from blood. This CDR3 reads CSVVGKAGELFF. CDR3 DNA sequence: TGCAGCGTCGTCGGGAAAGCCGGGGAGCTGTTTTTT.